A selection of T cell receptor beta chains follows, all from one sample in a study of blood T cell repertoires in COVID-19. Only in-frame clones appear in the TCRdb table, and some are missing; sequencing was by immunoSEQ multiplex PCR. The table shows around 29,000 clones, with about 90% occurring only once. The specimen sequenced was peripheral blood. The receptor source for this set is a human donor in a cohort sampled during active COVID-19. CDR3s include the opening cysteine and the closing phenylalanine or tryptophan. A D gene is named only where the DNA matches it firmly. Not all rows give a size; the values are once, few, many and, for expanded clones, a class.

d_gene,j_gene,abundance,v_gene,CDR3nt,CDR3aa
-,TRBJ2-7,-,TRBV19,TGTGCCAGTAGCCTTTCGCGGGGTTCGGGAGAGCAGTACTTC,CASSLSRGSGEQYF
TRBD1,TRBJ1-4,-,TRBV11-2,TGTGCCAGCAGCTTAGCCGGGACAGGGCTTACACTGTTTTTT,CASSLAGTGLTLFF
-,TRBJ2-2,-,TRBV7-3,TGTGCCAGCAGCCGGGATAACACCGGGGAGCTGTTTTTT,CASSRDNTGELFF
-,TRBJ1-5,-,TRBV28,TGTGCCAGCGCCAGAGGGACTCCTAGCAATCAGCCCCAGCATTTT,CASARGTPSNQPQHF
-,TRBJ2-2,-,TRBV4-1,TGCGCCAGCCAGAGGGAGGACTACACCGGGGAGCTGTTTTTT,CASQREDYTGELFF
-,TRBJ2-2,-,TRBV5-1,TGCGCCAGCAGCTCGAGAAGGGACAACCCACCCGGGGAGCTGTTTTTT,CASSSRRDNPPGELFF
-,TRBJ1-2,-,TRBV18,TGTGCCAGCTCACCACCAGGAACTCACCTAGAGGGCTACACCTTC,CASSPPGTHLEGYTF
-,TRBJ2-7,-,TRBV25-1,TGTGCCAGCAATCCGCAGGGTCGATCCTACGAGCAGTACTTC,CASNPQGRSYEQYF
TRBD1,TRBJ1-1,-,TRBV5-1,TGCGCCAGCAGCTCAGGACAGGGCGGGACTGAAGCTTTCTTT,CASSSGQGGTEAFF
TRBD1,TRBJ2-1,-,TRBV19,TGTGCCAGTAGTCCTCGGACAGGGTTCCACAATGAGCAGTTCTTC,CASSPRTGFHNEQFF
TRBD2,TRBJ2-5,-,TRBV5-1,TGCGCCAGCAGCCTTACTAGCGTGGGGACCCAGTACTTC,CASSLTSVGTQYF
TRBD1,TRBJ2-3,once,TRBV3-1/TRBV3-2,TGTGCCAGCAGCCAATTATTCGACAGGGGCGGAGATACGCAGTATTTT,CASSQLFDRGGDTQYF
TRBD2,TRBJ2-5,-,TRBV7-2,TGTGCCAGCAGCCAGGGACTAGCGGTTATTCAAGAGACCCAGTACTTC,CASSQGLAVIQETQYF
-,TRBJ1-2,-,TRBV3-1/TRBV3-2,TGTGCCAGCAGCCCCCCCTCTAATGTCGATGGCTACACCTTC,CASSPPSNVDGYTF
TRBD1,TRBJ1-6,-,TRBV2,TGTGCCAGCAGGGAGGACAGGGCCTATTCACCCCTCCACTTT,CASREDRAYSPLHF
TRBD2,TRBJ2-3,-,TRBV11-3,TGTGCCAGCAGCTCCCTACCTAGCGGAAGCACAGATACGCAGTATTTT,CASSSLPSGSTDTQYF
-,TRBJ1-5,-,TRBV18,TGTGCCAGCTCACCAAACCAGGGATCCAATCAGCCCCAGCATTTT,CASSPNQGSNQPQHF
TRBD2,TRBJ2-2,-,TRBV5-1,TGCGCCAGCAGCCAGGGTAGCGGGGCGAACACCGGGGAGCTGTTTTTT,CASSQGSGANTGELFF
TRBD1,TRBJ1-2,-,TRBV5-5,TGTGCCAGCAGCTCAGAGGGGGCGCTTCTGTATGGCTACACCTTC,CASSSEGALLYGYTF
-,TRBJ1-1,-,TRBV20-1,TGCAGTGCTAGTGGAGGACAAGCTAACTTGAACACTGAAGCTTTCTTT,CSASGGQANLNTEAFF
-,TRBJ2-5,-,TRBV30,TGTGCCTGGAGCCCTGGCAACCAAGAGACCCAGTACTTC,CAWSPGNQETQYF
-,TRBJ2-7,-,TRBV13,TGTGCCAGCAGCTTAGGCGGCGGAAGCTCCTACGAGCAGTACTTC,CASSLGGGSSYEQYF
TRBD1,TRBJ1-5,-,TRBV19,TGTGCCAGTAGTACTGCCGGACAGGGGGTGTCTCAGCCCCAGCATTTT,CASSTAGQGVSQPQHF
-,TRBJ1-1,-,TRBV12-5,TGTGCTAGTGGTAGAGGGTATGCTGAAGCTTTCTTT,CASGRGYAEAFF
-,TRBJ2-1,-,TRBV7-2,TGTGCCAGCAGCTTAGGGACAAATGAGCAGTTCTTC,CASSLGTNEQFF
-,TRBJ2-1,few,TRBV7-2,TGTGCCAGCAGCTACAGAGTCAGGCAGTTCTTC,CASSYRVRQFF
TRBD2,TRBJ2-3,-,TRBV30,TGTGCCCATAAGGGCGGGAGAGCAGATACGCAGTATTTT,CAHKGGRADTQYF
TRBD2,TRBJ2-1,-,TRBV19,TGTGCCAGTAGTGCAACTAGCGAGGCCTACAATGAGCAGTTCTTC,CASSATSEAYNEQFF
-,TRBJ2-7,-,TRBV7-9,TGTGCCAGCAGCGGGGACTTGGGTTCCTACGAGCAGTACTTC,CASSGDLGSYEQYF
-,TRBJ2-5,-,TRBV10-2,TGCGCCAGCAGTGAGATCTGGAGGGGACGGGGGCAAGAGACCCAGTACTTC,CASSEIWRGRGQETQYF
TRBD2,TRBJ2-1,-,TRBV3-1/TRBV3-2,TGTGCCAGCAGCCCGACGACTAGCGGCGTTCGCAATGAGCAGTTCTTC,CASSPTTSGVRNEQFF
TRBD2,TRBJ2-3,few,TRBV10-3,TGTGCCATCAGCTTAGCGGGCGGCTTCACAGATACGCAGTATTTT,CAISLAGGFTDTQYF
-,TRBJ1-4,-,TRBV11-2,TGTGCCAGCAGCTTAGATCCGGGGGGACGGACTAATGAAAAACTGTTTTTT,CASSLDPGGRTNEKLFF
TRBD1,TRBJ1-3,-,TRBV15,TGTGCCACCAGCTCTGGACAGGGGACGGACACCATATATTTT,CATSSGQGTDTIYF
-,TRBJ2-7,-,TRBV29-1,TGCAGCGTTGAAGATCGCGGCTACGAGCAGTACTTC,CSVEDRGYEQYF
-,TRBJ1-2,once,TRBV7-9,TGTGCCAGCAGCTTAGTTTCCCAGAATGGCTACACCTTC,CASSLVSQNGYTF
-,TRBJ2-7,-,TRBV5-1,TGCGCCAGCAGGACCGCAGGGGGGACCTACGAGCAGTACTTC,CASRTAGGTYEQYF
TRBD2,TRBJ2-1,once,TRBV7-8,TGTGCCAGCTCCTTAGGTGCGATCTTGGGACTAGCGGGAGGGCGGTTCAATGAGCAGTTCTTC,CASSLGAILGLAGGRFNEQFF
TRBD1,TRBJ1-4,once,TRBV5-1,TGCGCCAGCAGCCGGGGGACAGGGTCTAATGAAAAACTGTTTTTT,CASSRGTGSNEKLFF
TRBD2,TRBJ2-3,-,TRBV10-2,TGCGCCAGCACCCAGACTAGCGGATACACAGATACGCAGTATTTT,CASTQTSGYTDTQYF
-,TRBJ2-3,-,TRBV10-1,TGCGCCAGCAGTGAGTCGCCGAGGGGGGATACGCAGTATTTT,CASSESPRGDTQYF
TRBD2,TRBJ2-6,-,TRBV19,TGTGCCAGTAGTATAGGCGGGGGTTTCTCTGGGGCCAACGTCCTGACTTTC,CASSIGGGFSGANVLTF
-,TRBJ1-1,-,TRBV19,TGTGCCAGTAGTATATGGGAGGGGGATGGAGCTTTCTTT,CASSIWEGDGAFF
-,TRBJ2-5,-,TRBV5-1,TGCGCCAGCAGCTTGGTCCGGCAGGGACAAGAGACCCAGTACTTC,CASSLVRQGQETQYF
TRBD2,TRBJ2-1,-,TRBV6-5,TGTGCCAGCAGTTACGGGACTAGCGGCAATGAGCAGTTCTTC,CASSYGTSGNEQFF
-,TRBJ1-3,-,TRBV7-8,TGTGCCAGCACTCTGGGGGCAGGGTCAGGAAACACCATATATTTT,CASTLGAGSGNTIYF
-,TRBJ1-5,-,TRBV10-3,TGTGCCATCAGTGCAGGACAACCTTATAGCAATCAGCCCCAGCATTTT,CAISAGQPYSNQPQHF
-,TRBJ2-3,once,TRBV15,TGTGCCACCGCGGGCTTAAGCACAGATACGCAGTATTTT,CATAGLSTDTQYF
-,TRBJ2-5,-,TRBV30,TGTGCCTGGAGCCGGGGGGCGGGGGAGACCCAGTACTTC,CAWSRGAGETQYF
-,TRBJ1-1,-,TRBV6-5,TGTGCCAGCAGATGGGACAAGGTGGACACTGAAGCTTTCTTT,CASRWDKVDTEAFF
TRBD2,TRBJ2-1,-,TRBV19,TGTGCCAGTAGGACTAGCGGGGGGGCCGGGAATGAGCAGTTCTTC,CASRTSGGAGNEQFF
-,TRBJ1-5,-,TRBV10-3,TGTGCCATCAGTGACCCAGGCTGGGGCAATCAGCCCCAGCATTTT,CAISDPGWGNQPQHF
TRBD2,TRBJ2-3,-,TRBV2,TGTGCCAGCATTGGCGTGGTGTGGACCCGGCGGGGGGACTACACAGATACGCAGTATTTT,CASIGVVWTRRGDYTDTQYF
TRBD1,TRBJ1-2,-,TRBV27,TGTGCCAGCAGTTTATTGGGACAGGGGGACTACTATGGCTACACCTTC,CASSLLGQGDYYGYTF